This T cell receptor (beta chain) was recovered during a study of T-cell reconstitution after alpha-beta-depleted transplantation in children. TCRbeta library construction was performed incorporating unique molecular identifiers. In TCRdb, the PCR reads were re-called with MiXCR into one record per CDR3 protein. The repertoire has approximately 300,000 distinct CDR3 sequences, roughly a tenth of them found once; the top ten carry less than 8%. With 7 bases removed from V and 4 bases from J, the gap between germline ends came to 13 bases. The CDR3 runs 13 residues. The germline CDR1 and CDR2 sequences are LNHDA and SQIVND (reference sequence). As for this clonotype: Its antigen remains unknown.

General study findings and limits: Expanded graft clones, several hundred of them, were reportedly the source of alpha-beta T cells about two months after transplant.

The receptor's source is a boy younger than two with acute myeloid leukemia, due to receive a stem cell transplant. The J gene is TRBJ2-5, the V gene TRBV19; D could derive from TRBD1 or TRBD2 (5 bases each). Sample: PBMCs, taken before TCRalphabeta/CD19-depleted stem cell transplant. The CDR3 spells CASTPTGRETQYF. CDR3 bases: TGTGCCAGTACCCCGACGGGACGAGAGACCCAGTACTTC.